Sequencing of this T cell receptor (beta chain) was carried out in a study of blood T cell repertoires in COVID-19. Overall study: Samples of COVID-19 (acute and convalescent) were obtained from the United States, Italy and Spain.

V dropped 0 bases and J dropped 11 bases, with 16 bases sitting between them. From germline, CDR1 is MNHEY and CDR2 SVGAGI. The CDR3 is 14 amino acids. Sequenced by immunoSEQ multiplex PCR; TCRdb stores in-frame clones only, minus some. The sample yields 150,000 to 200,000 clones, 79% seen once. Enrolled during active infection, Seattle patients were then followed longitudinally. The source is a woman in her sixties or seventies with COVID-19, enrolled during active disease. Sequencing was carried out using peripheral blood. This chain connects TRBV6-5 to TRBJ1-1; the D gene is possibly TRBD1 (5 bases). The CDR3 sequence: CASSYSSGGRGAFF. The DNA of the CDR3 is TGTGCCAGCAGTTACTCATCCGGGGGAAGAGGGGCTTTCTTT.